The sequence of this TCR beta chain was determined in a study of T-cell memory formation after mild COVID-19. With 0 bases removed from V and 8 bases from J, the gap between germline ends came to 24 bases. The CDR3 contains 18 residues. The germline V gene has CDR1 SGHRS and CDR2 YFSETQ. TCRdb recomputed calls from the 5' RACE reads with MiXCR, one row per CDR3 protein. The sample holds 250,000 to 300,000 distinct CDR3 sequences, approximately 15% seen once. This chain joins TRBV5-1 and TRBJ1-5; a possible D gene is TRBD1 (6 bases). This clonotype was sampled from a man in his late teens or twenties who had mild COVID-19 (a few samples of this study predate the infection). Cell type and time point are not known. The source material was PBMCs or a T cell subset sorted from them (not recorded which). Here the CDR3 reads CASSLAPPDWGREEPQHF. CDR3 DNA: TGCGCCAGCAGCTTGGCCCCCCCCGACTGGGGGCGCGAGGAGCCCCAGCATTTT.